This entry concerns a single T cell receptor beta chain. The target antigen is unknown. Time point here: week 47, end of study. Mutant IDH1 20-mer peptide, at 300 ug, made up each vaccine dose, with topical imiquimod. Sequencing was performed with immunoSEQ multiplex PCR; in TCRdb, only in-frame clones are kept and a portion is missing. This table holds around 94,000 clones, just under 90% found once. Germline V gene sequence: CDR1 MNHEY, CDR2 SVGAGI. The CDR3 is made up of 13 amino acids. The ends lost 10 bases at V and 2 bases at J; junction bases unmatched: 5. The source of the sample is a study of a mutant IDH1 vaccine in newly diagnosed glioma.

The V call is TRBV6-5, the J call TRBJ2-5, with 9 bases fitting TRBD1. Specimen: PBMCs, collected from a glioma patient whose treatment included an IDH1 peptide vaccine. The source of this sequence is a woman in her 50s with glioma. Here the CDR3 DNA reads TGTGCCAACCCGGGACAGGGACAAGAGACCCAGTACTTC. This gives the protein CANPGQGQETQYF.